The clone carrying this T cell receptor (beta chain) has only a few counts. Its target is unknown. Trimming pared 5 bases from V and 4 bases from J, leaving 12 bases between. The CDR3 sequence is 15 residues long. Germline V gives CDR1 SEHNR, CDR2 FQNEAQ (reference sequence). The protocol was immunoSEQ multiplex PCR, while the TCRdb copy is restricted to in-frame clones and leaves out a portion. The sample includes around 12,000 clones, 87% of them seen just once. The entry originates in a study of CD4 T cells in relation to SARS-CoV-2 and coronaviruses. Study context: The restricting HLA molecule for shared crossreactive spike epitopes was mapped.

Points from the study as a whole: No donor gave both pre-pandemic and post-infection samples.

What was sequenced was naive CD4+ T cells from PBMCs. The subset is: naive CD4+ T cells isolated by negative enrichment. V and J are TRBV7-9 and TRBJ1-6; D is unclear. The sequence derives from an adult with COVID-19. The CDR3 DNA sequence: TGTGCCAGCAGCCAGGCGGGGATGTATAATTCACCCCTCCACTTT. Residues: CASSQAGMYNSPLHF.